This T cell receptor (beta chain) appears in the sequencing data of a study of cytomegalovirus exposure and HLA in healthy donors. Overall study findings and caveats: Most TCR sequences were rare, but some public TCRs occurred in many donors.

Both 60 Vbeta primers and 13 Jbeta primers went into the PCR. Here immunoSEQ multiplex PCR was the method, and the copy in TCRdb shows in-frame clones only, minus some. This table has fewer than 250,000 clones, more than 65% appearing once. A word on this clone: The target antigen is unknown.

This CDR3 contains 17 residues. This chain joins TRBV12-2 and TRBJ2-1; TRBD2 was called by the table and not checked on the DNA. TRBV12-2 is noted as a pseudogene. The receptor was isolated from a woman in her twenties or thirties in good health and CMV-seronegative. Sequencing was carried out using PBMCs. The CDR3 bases are TGTGCAAGTCGCTTTAAAGGGCGGGAGGGCTCCTACAATGAGCAGTTCTTC. This sequence encodes CASRFKGREGSYNEQFF.